This T cell receptor (beta chain) was observed in a study of Ad26.COV2.S vaccination and SARS-CoV-2 variants. Clones were sequenced by immunoSEQ multiplex PCR, and TCRdb holds only the in-frame ones, with some missing. Here the sample spans 440,000 or so clones, 70% to 90% being singletons. The treatment here: roughly 19 received Ad26.COV2.S at low or high dose, single or two shots; a few received placebo; per-sample allocation not given. Sampling took place 63 days after the first vaccine or placebo injection. Trimming took 5 bases from V and 4 from J; bases not matched to a gene: 9. Germline V gives CDR1 LNHNV, CDR2 YYDKDF (reference sequence). This CDR3 is 15 amino acids long.

The sample consisted of peripheral blood, taken in a trial of Ad26.COV2.S vaccine versus placebo. The chain has TRBV15 and TRBJ2-7, with 9 bases aligning to TRBD1. This clonotype was obtained from a person aged 18-65 years who received the Ad26.COV2.S COVID-19 vaccine or a placebo. The CDR3 is CATSEGDRATYEQYF. The CDR3 DNA sequence: TGTGCCACCAGCGAAGGGGACAGGGCCACATACGAGCAGTACTTC.